Listed below are T cell receptor beta chains from one sample, sequenced in a study of PD-L1 blockade in urothelial cancer. The protocol was immunoSEQ multiplex PCR, while the TCRdb copy is restricted to in-frame clones and leaves out a portion. The repertoire holds fewer than 85,000 clones, with around nine tenths as singletons. Source: PBMCs, taken around atezolizumab (anti-PD-L1) treatment. All receptors derive from a man aged 55 to 70 with urothelial cancer. Each CDR3 is given with its conserved first and last residue. A D gene is named only where the DNA matches it firmly. Size values are once, few and many counts, or a class for expanded clones, and some rows have none.

j_call: TRBJ2-5
clone_size: NA
d_call: TRBD1
v_call: TRBV5-4
cdr3_nt: TGTGCCAGCAGGCTGCCGGGACAGGGAAAGACCCAGTACTTC
cdr3_aa: CASRLPGQGKTQYF

j_call: TRBJ2-5
clone_size: once
d_call: TRBD2
v_call: TRBV4-1
cdr3_nt: TGCGCCAGCAGCCAAAGGGTAGCGGGGGGACTTGAGGAGACCCAGTACTTC
cdr3_aa: CASSQRVAGGLEETQYF

j_call: TRBJ2-7
clone_size: NA
d_call: TRBD1
v_call: TRBV10-3
cdr3_nt: TGTGCCATCAGGTCCGGGACAGGTTCCTACGAGCAGTACTTC
cdr3_aa: CAIRSGTGSYEQYF

j_call: TRBJ1-2
clone_size: NA
d_call: NA
v_call: TRBV29-1
cdr3_nt: TGCAGCTGTACAGCAAACTATGGCTACACCTTC
cdr3_aa: CSCTANYGYTF

j_call: TRBJ2-5
clone_size: NA
d_call: NA
v_call: TRBV5-1
cdr3_nt: TGCGCCAGCAGCCCGGGACTCGGAGGTGAAGAGACCCAGTACTTC
cdr3_aa: CASSPGLGGEETQYF

j_call: TRBJ1-2
clone_size: once
d_call: NA
v_call: TRBV5-6
cdr3_nt: TGTGCCAGCAGCTCCCCCGGGGGAGGGGGAGTTGACTATGGCTACACCTTC
cdr3_aa: CASSSPGGGGVDYGYTF

j_call: TRBJ2-4
clone_size: NA
d_call: TRBD2
v_call: TRBV4-1
cdr3_nt: TGCGCCAGCAGCCAAGATGGGAGGGTGGGCATTCAGTACTTC
cdr3_aa: CASSQDGRVGIQYF

j_call: TRBJ2-3
clone_size: once
d_call: TRBD1
v_call: TRBV11-2
cdr3_nt: TGTGCCAGCAGCTTAGTCTTAACAGGGGGAGGTCTGGATACGCAGTATTTT
cdr3_aa: CASSLVLTGGGLDTQYF

j_call: TRBJ1-5
clone_size: NA
d_call: NA
v_call: TRBV30
cdr3_nt: TGTGCCTGGAGTATCCAGGATAATCAGCCCCAGCATTTT
cdr3_aa: CAWSIQDNQPQHF

j_call: TRBJ1-1
clone_size: NA
d_call: TRBD1
v_call: TRBV7-8
cdr3_nt: TGTGCCAGCAGTAGAACACAGGGGCCCACTGAAGCTTTCTTT
cdr3_aa: CASSRTQGPTEAFF

j_call: TRBJ2-4
clone_size: NA
d_call: TRBD2
v_call: TRBV14
cdr3_nt: TGTGCCAGCAGCCAAGATAACGGACTAGCGGGGGGGCCTCGAAACATTCAGTACTTC
cdr3_aa: CASSQDNGLAGGPRNIQYF

j_call: TRBJ2-7
clone_size: once
d_call: TRBD1
v_call: TRBV28
cdr3_nt: TGTGCCAGCAGCCCACCCCCCCGACCAGGGGGCTACGAGCAGTACTTC
cdr3_aa: CASSPPPRPGGYEQYF

j_call: TRBJ2-6
clone_size: NA
d_call: NA
v_call: TRBV9
cdr3_nt: TGTGCCAGCAGCGCCGACACCAACTCTGGGGCCAACGTCCTGACTTTC
cdr3_aa: CASSADTNSGANVLTF

j_call: TRBJ2-7
clone_size: NA
d_call: NA
v_call: TRBV6-5
cdr3_nt: TGTGCCAGCAGTTGGCGCAGGTCCTACGAGCAGTACTTC
cdr3_aa: CASSWRRSYEQYF

j_call: TRBJ1-1
clone_size: few
d_call: NA
v_call: TRBV2
cdr3_nt: TGTGCCAGCAGTGAGTTCGGGACACAGAACACTGAAGCTTTCTTT
cdr3_aa: CASSEFGTQNTEAFF

j_call: TRBJ2-7
clone_size: NA
d_call: TRBD2
v_call: TRBV27
cdr3_nt: TGTGCCAGCAGACTTAGCGGGTTTAGCTCCTACGAGCAGTACTTC
cdr3_aa: CASRLSGFSSYEQYF

j_call: TRBJ1-1
clone_size: NA
d_call: TRBD1
v_call: TRBV5-1
cdr3_nt: TGCGCCAGCAGCCGCTTGATACAGGGGGCCCCTGAAGCTTTCTTT
cdr3_aa: CASSRLIQGAPEAFF

j_call: TRBJ1-4
clone_size: NA
d_call: NA
v_call: TRBV6-1
cdr3_nt: TGTGCCAGCAGCGTCGACTTGACTGATTATGGAAAACTGTTTTTT
cdr3_aa: CASSVDLTDYGKLFF

j_call: TRBJ1-5
clone_size: once
d_call: NA
v_call: TRBV7-6
cdr3_nt: TGTGCCAGCAGCCTCCGGGGGGATCAGCCCCAGCATTTT
cdr3_aa: CASSLRGDQPQHF

j_call: TRBJ2-2
clone_size: NA
d_call: NA
v_call: TRBV11-1
cdr3_nt: TGTGCCAGCAGCGCCCGGGTAGCGGTAACCGGGGAGCTGTTTTTT
cdr3_aa: CASSARVAVTGELFF

j_call: TRBJ1-3
clone_size: NA
d_call: NA
v_call: TRBV2
cdr3_nt: TGTGCCAGCCGGGAGTTGGGAAACACCATATATTTT
cdr3_aa: CASRELGNTIYF

j_call: TRBJ2-3
clone_size: NA
d_call: TRBD2
v_call: TRBV5-4
cdr3_nt: TGTGCCAGCAGCTTTAGCGGGGCTAGCACAGATACGCAGTATTTT
cdr3_aa: CASSFSGASTDTQYF

j_call: TRBJ2-7
clone_size: NA
d_call: TRBD1
v_call: TRBV15
cdr3_nt: TGTGCCACCAGCAGGGATAGGACAGGGGGATTGCGGGAGCAGTACTTC
cdr3_aa: CATSRDRTGGLREQYF

j_call: TRBJ2-7
clone_size: NA
d_call: NA
v_call: TRBV28
cdr3_nt: TGTGCCAGCAGTTTTGAGGAAGGCATCTACGAGCAGTACTTC
cdr3_aa: CASSFEEGIYEQYF

j_call: TRBJ2-3
clone_size: NA
d_call: NA
v_call: TRBV5-4
cdr3_nt: TGTGCCAGCGCCCGCGACCCAGGTCCAGATACGCAGTATTTT
cdr3_aa: CASARDPGPDTQYF

j_call: TRBJ1-6
clone_size: NA
d_call: NA
v_call: TRBV14
cdr3_nt: TGTGCCAGCAGCCGGACACTCTATAATTCACCCCTCCACTTT
cdr3_aa: CASSRTLYNSPLHF

j_call: TRBJ1-5
clone_size: NA
d_call: NA
v_call: TRBV29-1
cdr3_nt: TGCAGCGTTGGGACAAACTACAATCAGCCCCAGCATTTT
cdr3_aa: CSVGTNYNQPQHF

j_call: TRBJ2-7
clone_size: NA
d_call: NA
v_call: TRBV10-3
cdr3_nt: TGTGCCATCAGTGAGTCGAGGGAGCAGTACTTC
cdr3_aa: CAISESREQYF

j_call: TRBJ1-1
clone_size: NA
d_call: TRBD1
v_call: TRBV6-5
cdr3_nt: TGTGCCAGCAGTTACTCCTCGACAGGGCCTCTCACTGAAGCTTTCTTT
cdr3_aa: CASSYSSTGPLTEAFF

j_call: TRBJ1-1
clone_size: once
d_call: NA
v_call: TRBV19
cdr3_nt: TGTGCCAGTAGTAGAGGGCAACGGATGAACACTGAAGCTTTCTTT
cdr3_aa: CASSRGQRMNTEAFF

j_call: TRBJ2-1
clone_size: NA
d_call: TRBD2
v_call: TRBV27
cdr3_nt: TGTGCCAGCAGTTTATGGACTAGCGGGGGGGCTGGAGAGCAGTTCTTC
cdr3_aa: CASSLWTSGGAGEQFF

j_call: TRBJ2-7
clone_size: NA
d_call: NA
v_call: TRBV2
cdr3_nt: TGTGCCAGCAAATGGACAGAAACCTACGAGCAGTACTTC
cdr3_aa: CASKWTETYEQYF

j_call: TRBJ2-1
clone_size: NA
d_call: NA
v_call: TRBV10-1
cdr3_nt: TGCGCCACCCGCGGTAGCGGATACAATGAGCAGTTCTTC
cdr3_aa: CATRGSGYNEQFF

j_call: TRBJ2-5
clone_size: NA
d_call: TRBD1
v_call: TRBV11-2
cdr3_nt: TGTGCCAGCAGCCCGACAGGGGAGTTGGAGACCCAGTACTTC
cdr3_aa: CASSPTGELETQYF

j_call: TRBJ2-1
clone_size: NA
d_call: NA
v_call: TRBV15
cdr3_nt: TGTGCCACCAGCAGAGATGCGGGGTATGAGCAGTTCTTC
cdr3_aa: CATSRDAGYEQFF

j_call: TRBJ1-2
clone_size: NA
d_call: TRBD1
v_call: TRBV9
cdr3_nt: TGTGCCAGCAGCGTTAGGACAGGGGTGACTAACGGCTACACCTTC
cdr3_aa: CASSVRTGVTNGYTF

j_call: TRBJ1-2
clone_size: NA
d_call: TRBD1
v_call: TRBV25-1
cdr3_nt: TGTGCCAGCAGTGACCGGGACAGGGGGCTTTATGGCTACACCTTC
cdr3_aa: CASSDRDRGLYGYTF

j_call: TRBJ2-5
clone_size: NA
d_call: NA
v_call: TRBV29-1
cdr3_nt: TGCAGCGTTATCCCCGAAGAGACCCAGTACTTC
cdr3_aa: CSVIPEETQYF

j_call: TRBJ1-2
clone_size: NA
d_call: NA
v_call: TRBV11-2
cdr3_nt: TGTGCCAGCAGCTTGCGTAACTATGGCTACACCTTC
cdr3_aa: CASSLRNYGYTF

j_call: TRBJ1-2
clone_size: NA
d_call: NA
v_call: TRBV7-9
cdr3_nt: TGTGCCAGCGGCACCCGGGACATCTTCAACTATGGCTACACCTTC
cdr3_aa: CASGTRDIFNYGYTF